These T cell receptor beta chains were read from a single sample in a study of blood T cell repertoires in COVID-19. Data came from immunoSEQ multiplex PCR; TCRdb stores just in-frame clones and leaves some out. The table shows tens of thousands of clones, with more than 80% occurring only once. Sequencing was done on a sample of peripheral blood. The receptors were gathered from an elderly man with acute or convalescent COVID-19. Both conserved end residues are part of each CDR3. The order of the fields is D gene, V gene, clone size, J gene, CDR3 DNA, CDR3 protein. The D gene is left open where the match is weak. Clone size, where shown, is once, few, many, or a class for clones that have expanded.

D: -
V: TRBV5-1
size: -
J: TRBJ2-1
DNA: TGCGCCAGCAGCTTGACATCCAGCTCCTACAATGAGCAGTTCTTC
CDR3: CASSLTSSSYNEQFF

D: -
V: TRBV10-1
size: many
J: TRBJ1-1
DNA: TGCGCCAGCAGGGAAGGTTTCGGGGGTGGGATGAAGAACACTGAAGCTTTCTTT
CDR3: CASREGFGGGMKNTEAFF

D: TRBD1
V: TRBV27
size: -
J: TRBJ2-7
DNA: TGTGCCAGCAGTTCGACAGGGGGCTTATACGAGCAGTACTTC
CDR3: CASSSTGGLYEQYF

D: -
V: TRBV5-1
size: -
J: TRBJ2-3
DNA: TGCGCCAGCAGCTTGGAAGGACTGAACACAGATACGCAGTATTTT
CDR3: CASSLEGLNTDTQYF

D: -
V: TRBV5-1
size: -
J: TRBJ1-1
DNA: TGCGCCAGCAGCTTGGGAGGAGGAACGAACACTGAAGCTTTCTTT
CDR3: CASSLGGGTNTEAFF

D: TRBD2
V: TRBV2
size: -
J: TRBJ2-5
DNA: TGTGCCAGCAGGGCGGGACTAGCGGGCCAATTCCAAGAGACCCAGTACTTC
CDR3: CASRAGLAGQFQETQYF

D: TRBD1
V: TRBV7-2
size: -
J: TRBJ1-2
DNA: TGTGCCAGCAGCTTAGGACAGGGACAGTATGGCTACACCTTC
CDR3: CASSLGQGQYGYTF

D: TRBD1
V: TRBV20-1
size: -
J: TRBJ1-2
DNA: TGCAGTGCTATTGAGACAGGGGCCAACTATGGCTACACCTTC
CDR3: CSAIETGANYGYTF

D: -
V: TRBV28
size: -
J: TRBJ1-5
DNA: TGTGGCACACGCCAAGATGGCAATCAGCCCCAGCATTTT
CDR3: CGTRQDGNQPQHF

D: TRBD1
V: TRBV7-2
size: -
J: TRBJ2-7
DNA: TGTGCCAGCAGCTTATACCCGACCCGACAGGGGCCGTACTTC
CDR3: CASSLYPTRQGPYF

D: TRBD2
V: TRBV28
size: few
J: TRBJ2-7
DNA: TGTGCCAGCATCCACCGGCTAGCGGGGGGTATCTCGACCTACGAGCAGTACTTC
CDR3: CASIHRLAGGISTYEQYF

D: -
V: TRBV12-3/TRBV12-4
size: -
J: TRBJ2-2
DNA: TGTGCCAGCCTGAGGACAGACACCGGGGAGCTGTTTTTT
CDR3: CASLRTDTGELFF

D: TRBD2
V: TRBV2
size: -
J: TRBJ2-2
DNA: TGTGCCAGCAGGGAGACTAGCGGGGGGACGATCGGGGAGCTGTTTTTT
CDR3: CASRETSGGTIGELFF

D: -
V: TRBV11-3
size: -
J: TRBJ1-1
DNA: TGTGCCAGCAGCTTATATCAGGGAACTGAAGCTTTCTTT
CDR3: CASSLYQGTEAFF

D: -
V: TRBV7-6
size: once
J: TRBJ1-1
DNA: TGTGCCAGCAGCTTGGACAGAAACACTGAAGCTTTCTTT
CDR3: CASSLDRNTEAFF